This T cell receptor (beta chain) was found in a study of blood T cell repertoires in COVID-19. Study-wide context: Sites in the United States, Italy and Spain provided acute and convalescent COVID-19 samples.

Per the study methods: How many nucleated cells were present was estimated from reference gene primer amplification. Assay: immunoSEQ multiplex PCR; the TCRdb copy retains only in-frame clones and omits some. Clone size and V and J calls were adopted from that table, with D and trimming inferred from the DNA. The sample records some 300,000 clones, around nine tenths being singletons. V was pared by 7 bases and J by 2 bases, with 12 bases between. Per germline, CDR1 SNHLY and CDR2 FYNNEI. This CDR3 comprises 13 residues. In the 2 weeks before study entry, exposed participants met a COVID-19 case, which was PCR-confirmed or clinician-diagnosed.

This chain links TRBV2 with TRBJ2-7, with a weak D call TRBD1 (5 bases). This receptor was taken from a woman between 50 and 59 years old who had been exposed to COVID-19. Input material: PBMCs or T cells enriched from blood (not recorded which). The CDR3 is CASMRQITYEQYF. CDR3 coding DNA: TGTGCCAGCATGCGACAGATTACCTACGAGCAGTACTTC.